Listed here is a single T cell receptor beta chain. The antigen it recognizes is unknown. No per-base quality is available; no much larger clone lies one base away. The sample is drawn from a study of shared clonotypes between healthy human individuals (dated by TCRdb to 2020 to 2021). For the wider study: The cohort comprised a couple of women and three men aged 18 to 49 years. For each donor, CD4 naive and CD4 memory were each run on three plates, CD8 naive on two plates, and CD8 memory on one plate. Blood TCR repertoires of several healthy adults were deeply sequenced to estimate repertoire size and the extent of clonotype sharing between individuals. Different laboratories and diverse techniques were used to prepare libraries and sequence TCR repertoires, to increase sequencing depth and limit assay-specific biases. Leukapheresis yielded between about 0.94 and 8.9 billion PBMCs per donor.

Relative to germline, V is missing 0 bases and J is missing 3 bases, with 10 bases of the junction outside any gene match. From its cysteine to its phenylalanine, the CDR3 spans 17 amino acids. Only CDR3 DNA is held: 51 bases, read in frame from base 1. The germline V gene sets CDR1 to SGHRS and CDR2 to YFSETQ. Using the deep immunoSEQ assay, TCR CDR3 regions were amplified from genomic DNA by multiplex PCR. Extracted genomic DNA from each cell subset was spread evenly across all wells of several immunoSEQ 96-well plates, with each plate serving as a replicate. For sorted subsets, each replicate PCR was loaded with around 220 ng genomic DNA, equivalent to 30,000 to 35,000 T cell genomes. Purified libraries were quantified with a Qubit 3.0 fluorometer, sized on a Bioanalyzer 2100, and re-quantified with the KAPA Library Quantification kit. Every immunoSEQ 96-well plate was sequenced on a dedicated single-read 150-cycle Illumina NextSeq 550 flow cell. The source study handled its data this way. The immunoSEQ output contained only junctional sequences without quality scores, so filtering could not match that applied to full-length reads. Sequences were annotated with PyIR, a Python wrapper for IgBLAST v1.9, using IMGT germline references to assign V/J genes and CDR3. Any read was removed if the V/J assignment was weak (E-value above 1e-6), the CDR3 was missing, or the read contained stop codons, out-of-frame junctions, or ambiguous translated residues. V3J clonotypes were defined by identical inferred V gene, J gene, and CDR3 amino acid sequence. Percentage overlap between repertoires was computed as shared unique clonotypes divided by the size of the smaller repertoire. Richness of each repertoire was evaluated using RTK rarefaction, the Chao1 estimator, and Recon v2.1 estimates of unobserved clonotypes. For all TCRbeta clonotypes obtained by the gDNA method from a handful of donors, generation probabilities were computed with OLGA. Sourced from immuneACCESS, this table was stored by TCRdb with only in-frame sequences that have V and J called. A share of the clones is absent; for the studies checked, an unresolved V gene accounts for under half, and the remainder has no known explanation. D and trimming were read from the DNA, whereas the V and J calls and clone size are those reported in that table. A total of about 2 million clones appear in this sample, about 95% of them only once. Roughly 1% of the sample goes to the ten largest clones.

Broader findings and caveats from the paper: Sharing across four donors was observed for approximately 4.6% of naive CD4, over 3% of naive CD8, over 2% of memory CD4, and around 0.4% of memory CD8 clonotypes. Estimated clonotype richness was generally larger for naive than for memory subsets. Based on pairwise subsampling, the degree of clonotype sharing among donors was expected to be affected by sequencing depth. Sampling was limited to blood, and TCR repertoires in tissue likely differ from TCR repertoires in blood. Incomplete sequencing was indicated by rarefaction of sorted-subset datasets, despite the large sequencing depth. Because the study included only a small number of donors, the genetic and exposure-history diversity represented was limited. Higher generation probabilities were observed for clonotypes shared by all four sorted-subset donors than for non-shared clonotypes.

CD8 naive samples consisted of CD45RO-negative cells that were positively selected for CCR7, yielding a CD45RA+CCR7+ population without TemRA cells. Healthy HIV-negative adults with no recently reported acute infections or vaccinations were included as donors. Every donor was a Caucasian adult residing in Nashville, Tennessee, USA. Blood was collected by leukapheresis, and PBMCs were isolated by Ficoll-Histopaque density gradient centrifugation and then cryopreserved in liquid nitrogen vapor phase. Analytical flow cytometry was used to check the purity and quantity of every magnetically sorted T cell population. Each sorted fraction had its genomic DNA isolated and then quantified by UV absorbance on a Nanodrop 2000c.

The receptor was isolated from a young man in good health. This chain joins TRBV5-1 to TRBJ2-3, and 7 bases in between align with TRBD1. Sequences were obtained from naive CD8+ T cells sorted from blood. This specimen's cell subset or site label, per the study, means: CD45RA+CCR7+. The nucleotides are TGCGCCAGCAGCTTGGGGCCCGACAGGGAGTTTACAGATACGCAGTATTTT. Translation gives CASSLGPDREFTDTQYF. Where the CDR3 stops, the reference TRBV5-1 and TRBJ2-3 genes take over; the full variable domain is KAGVTQTPRYLIKTRGQQVTLSCSPISGHRSVSWYQQTPGQGLQFLFEYFSETQRNKGNFPGRFSGRQFSNSRSEMNVSTLELGDSALYLCASSLGPDREFTDTQYFGPGTRLTVL.